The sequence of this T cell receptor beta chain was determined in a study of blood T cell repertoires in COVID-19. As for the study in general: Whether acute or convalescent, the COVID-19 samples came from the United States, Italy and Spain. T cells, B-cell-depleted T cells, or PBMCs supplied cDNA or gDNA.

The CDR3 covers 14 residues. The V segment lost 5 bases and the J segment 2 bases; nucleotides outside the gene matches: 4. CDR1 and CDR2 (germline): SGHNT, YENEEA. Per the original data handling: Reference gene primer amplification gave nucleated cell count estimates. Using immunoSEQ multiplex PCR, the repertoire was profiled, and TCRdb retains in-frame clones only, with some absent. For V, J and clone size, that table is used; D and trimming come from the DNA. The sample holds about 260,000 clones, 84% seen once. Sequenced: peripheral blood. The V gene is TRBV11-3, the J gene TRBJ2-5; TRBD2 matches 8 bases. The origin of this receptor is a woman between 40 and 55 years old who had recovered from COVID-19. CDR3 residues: CASSREGGQETQYF. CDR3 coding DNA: TGTGCCAGCAGCCGGGAGGGGGGACAAGAGACCCAGTACTTC.